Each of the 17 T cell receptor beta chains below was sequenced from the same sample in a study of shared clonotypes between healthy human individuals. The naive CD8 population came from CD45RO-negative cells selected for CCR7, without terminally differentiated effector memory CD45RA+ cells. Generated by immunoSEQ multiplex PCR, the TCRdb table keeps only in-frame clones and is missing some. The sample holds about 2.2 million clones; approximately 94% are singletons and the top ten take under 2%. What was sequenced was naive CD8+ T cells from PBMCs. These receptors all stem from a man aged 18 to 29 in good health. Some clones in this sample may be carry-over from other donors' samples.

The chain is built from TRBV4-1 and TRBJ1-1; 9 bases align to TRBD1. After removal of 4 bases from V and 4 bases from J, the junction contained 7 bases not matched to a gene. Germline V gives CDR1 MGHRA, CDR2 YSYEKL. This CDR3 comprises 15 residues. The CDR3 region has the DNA TGCGCCAGCAGCCGCCCGGGACAGGGCGCCACTGAAGCTTTCTTT. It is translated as CASSRPGQGATEAFF.

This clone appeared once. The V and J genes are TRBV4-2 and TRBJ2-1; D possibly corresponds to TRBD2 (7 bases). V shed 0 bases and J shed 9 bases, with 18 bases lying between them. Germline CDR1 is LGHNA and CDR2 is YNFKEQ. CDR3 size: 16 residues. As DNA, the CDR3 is TGTGCCAGCAGCCAAGAATTATCTAGGGGGGGTAGTGAGCAGTTCTTC. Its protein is CASSQELSRGGSEQFF.

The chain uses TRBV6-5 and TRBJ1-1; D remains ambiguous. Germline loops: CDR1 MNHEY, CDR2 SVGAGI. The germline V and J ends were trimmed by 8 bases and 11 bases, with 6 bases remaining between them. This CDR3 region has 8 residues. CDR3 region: CASDGAFF. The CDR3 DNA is TGTGCCAGCGACGGGGCTTTCTTT.

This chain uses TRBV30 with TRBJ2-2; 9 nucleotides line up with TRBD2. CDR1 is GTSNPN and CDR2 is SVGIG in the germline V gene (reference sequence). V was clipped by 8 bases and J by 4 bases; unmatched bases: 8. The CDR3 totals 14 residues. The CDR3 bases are TGTGCCGGGGGACTAGCCGCTTTCACCGGGGAGCTGTTTTTT. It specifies CAGGLAAFTGELFF.

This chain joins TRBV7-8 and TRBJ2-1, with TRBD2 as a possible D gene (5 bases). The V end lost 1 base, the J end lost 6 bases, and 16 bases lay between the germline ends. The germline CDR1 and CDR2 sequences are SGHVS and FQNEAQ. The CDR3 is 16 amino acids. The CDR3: CASSLELDWPINEQFF. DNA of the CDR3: TGTGCCAGCAGCTTAGAACTGGACTGGCCCATCAATGAGCAGTTCTTC.

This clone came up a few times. This chain's CDR3 is CASSRVTGGTQYF. For the CDR3, the DNA is TGTGCCAGCAGCCGCGTCACCGGGGGGACCCAGTACTTC. This chain uses TRBV7-9 with TRBJ2-5, with D possibly being TRBD2 (6 bases). The CDR3 has 13 amino acids. The V and J ends lost 5 bases and 7 bases respectively, with 14 bases between them. Germline V gene sequence: CDR1 SEHNR, CDR2 FQNEAQ (reference sequence).

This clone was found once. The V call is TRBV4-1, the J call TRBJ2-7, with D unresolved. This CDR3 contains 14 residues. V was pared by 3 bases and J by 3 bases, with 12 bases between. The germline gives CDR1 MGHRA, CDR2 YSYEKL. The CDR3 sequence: CASSQATWNYEQYF. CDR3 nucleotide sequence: TGCGCCAGCAGCCAGGCGACTTGGAACTACGAGCAGTACTTC.

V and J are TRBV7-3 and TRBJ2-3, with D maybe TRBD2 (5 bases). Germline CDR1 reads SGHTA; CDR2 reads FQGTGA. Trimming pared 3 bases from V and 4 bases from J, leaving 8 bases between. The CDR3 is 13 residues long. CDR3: CASSFEEADTQYF. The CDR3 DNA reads TGTGCCAGCAGCTTCGAGGAGGCAGATACGCAGTATTTT.

Written as DNA, the CDR3 is TGCGCCAGCAACTCCGGGACAGGCACCGGGGAGCTGTTTTTT. It specifies CASNSGTGTGELFF. This chain joins TRBV5-1 and TRBJ2-2; 8 bases are a match to TRBD1. Germline V lookup: CDR1 SGHRS, CDR2 YFSETQ. V shed 6 bases, J shed 4 bases, and the junction held 5 bases outside the gene matches. The CDR3 covers 14 residues.

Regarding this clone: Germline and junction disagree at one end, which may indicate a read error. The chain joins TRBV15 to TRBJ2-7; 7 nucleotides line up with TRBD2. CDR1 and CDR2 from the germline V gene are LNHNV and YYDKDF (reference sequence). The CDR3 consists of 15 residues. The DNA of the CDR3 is TGTGCCACCAGCGGAGAATGGGACTATGGGGGCGAGCAGTACTTC. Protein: CATSGEWDYGGEQYF.

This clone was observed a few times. This chain's CDR3 is CASSTQGGLDAQHF. CDR3 bases: TGTGCCAGCAGCACACAGGGAGGACTCGACGCCCAGCATTTT. The chain joins TRBV7-9 to TRBJ1-5; maybe TRBD1 (6 bases). CDR1 is SEHNR and CDR2 is FQNEAQ in the germline V gene (reference sequence). V was shortened by 5 bases and J by 11 bases, with 19 bases between the two germline ends. The CDR3 runs 14 residues.

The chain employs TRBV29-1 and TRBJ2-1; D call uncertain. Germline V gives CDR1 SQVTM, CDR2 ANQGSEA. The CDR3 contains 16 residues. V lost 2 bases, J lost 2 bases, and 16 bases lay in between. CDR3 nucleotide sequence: TGCAGCGTTGAACTAGGGAACACGCTACCCTACAATGAGCAGTTCTTC. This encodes CSVELGNTLPYNEQFF.

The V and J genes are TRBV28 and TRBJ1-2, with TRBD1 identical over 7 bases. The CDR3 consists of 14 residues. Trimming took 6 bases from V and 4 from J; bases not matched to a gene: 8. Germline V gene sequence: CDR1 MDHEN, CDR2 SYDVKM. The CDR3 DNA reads TGTGCCAGCAGCCCAACAGGGGCGGTCTATGGCTACACCTTC. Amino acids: CASSPTGAVYGYTF.

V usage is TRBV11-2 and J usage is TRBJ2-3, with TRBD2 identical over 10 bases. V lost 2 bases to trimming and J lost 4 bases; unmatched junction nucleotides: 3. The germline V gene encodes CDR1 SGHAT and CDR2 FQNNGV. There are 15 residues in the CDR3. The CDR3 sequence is CASSLLAGAADTQYF. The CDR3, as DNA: TGTGCCAGCAGCTTACTAGCGGGAGCGGCAGATACGCAGTATTTT.

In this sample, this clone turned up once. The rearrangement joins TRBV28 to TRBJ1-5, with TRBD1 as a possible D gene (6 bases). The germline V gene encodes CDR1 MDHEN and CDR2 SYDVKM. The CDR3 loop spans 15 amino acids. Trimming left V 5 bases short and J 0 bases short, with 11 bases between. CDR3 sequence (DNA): TGTGCCAGCAGTGGGGACACCTATAGCAATCAGCCCCAGCATTTT. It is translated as CASSGDTYSNQPQHF.

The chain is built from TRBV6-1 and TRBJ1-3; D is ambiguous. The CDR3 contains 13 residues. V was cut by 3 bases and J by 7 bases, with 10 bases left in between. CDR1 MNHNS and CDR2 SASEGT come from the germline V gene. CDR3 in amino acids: CASSDGESNTIYF. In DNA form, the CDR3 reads TGTGCCAGCAGTGACGGGGAGAGTAACACCATATATTTT.

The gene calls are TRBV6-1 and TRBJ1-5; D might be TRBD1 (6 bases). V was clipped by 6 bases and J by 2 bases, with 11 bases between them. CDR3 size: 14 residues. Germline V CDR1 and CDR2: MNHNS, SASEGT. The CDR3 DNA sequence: TGTGCCAGCAGAGGAAGGGGGGGCAATCAGCCCCAGCATTTT. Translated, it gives CASRGRGGNQPQHF.